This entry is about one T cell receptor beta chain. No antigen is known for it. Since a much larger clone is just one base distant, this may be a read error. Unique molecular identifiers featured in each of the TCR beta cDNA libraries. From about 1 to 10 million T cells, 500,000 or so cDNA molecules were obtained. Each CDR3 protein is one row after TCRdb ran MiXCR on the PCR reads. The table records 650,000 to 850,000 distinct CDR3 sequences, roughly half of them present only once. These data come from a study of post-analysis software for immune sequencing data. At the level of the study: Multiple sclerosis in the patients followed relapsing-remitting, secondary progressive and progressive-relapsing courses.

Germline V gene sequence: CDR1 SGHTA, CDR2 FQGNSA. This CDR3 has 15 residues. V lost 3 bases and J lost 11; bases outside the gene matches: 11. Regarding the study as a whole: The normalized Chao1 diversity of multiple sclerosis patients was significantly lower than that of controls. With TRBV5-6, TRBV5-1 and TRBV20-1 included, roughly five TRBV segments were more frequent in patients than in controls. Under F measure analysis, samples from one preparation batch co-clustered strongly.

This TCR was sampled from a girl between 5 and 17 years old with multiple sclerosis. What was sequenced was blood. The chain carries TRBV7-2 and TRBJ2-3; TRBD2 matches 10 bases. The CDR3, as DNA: TGTGCCAGCAGCTTGAGCGGGGGGGCGGGACATATGCAGTATTTT. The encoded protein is CASSLSGGAGHMQYF.